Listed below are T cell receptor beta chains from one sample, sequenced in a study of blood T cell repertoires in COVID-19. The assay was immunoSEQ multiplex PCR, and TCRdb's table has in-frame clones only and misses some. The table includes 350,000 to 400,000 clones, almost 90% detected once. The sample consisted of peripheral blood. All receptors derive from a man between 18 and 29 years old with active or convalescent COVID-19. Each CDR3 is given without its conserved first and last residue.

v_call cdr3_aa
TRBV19 ASSLTHGGPQH
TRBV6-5 ASSRGPGGIYEQY
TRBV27 ASSGLAGGTRLADTQY
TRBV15 ATSREGTGTYEQY
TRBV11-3 ASSARTSGGRGEQF
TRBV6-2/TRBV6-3 ASSLLYRGYT
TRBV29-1 SVRGQGYEQY
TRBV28 ASSSGGRTARYGYT
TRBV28 ASSSGYEQY
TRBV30 AWSERDIANTGELF
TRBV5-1 ASSRGDREVETQY
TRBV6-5 ASRPQGWTDTQY
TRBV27 ASRPTGAETQY
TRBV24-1 ATSEVDTAGETQY
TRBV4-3 ASSQNAGGTTSSEAF
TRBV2 ASISSSYNSPLH